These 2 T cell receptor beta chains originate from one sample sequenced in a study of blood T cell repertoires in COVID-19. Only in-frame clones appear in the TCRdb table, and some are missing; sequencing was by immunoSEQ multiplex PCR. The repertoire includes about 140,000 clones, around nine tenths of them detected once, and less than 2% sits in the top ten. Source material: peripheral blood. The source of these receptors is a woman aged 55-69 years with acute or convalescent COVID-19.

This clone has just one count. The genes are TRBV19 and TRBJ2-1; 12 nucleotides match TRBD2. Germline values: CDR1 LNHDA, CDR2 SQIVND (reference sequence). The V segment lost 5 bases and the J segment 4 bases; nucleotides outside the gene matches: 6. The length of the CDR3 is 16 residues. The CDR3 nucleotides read TGTGCCAGTAGTCCCACACTAGCGGGGGGATACAATGAGCAGTTCTTC. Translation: CASSPTLAGGYNEQFF.

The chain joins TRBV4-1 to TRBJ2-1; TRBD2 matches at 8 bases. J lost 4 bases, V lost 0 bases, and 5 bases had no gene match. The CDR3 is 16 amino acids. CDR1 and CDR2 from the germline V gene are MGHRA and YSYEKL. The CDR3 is CASSQDGLAPYNEQFF. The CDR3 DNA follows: TGCGCCAGCAGCCAAGATGGACTAGCCCCTTACAATGAGCAGTTCTTC.